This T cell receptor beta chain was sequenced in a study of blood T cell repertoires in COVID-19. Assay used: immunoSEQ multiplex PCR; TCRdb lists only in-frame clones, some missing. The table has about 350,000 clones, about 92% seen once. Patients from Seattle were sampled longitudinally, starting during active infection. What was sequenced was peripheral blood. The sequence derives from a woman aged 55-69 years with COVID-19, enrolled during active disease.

Here the CDR3 DNA reads TGCGCCAGCACGGATCCGGGACAGGGCGACTACGAGCAGTACTTC. Its translation: CASTDPGQGDYEQYF. The genes are TRBV5-1 and TRBJ2-7, with 9 bases fitting TRBD1. CDR1 and CDR2 (germline): SGHRS, YFSETQ. The CDR3 has 15 residues. V shed 6 bases and J 3 bases; nucleotides not matched to a gene: 10.